Each of the 29 T cell receptor beta chains below was sequenced from the same sample in a study of blood T cell repertoires in COVID-19. Using immunoSEQ multiplex PCR, the repertoire was profiled, and TCRdb retains in-frame clones only, with some absent. The sample holds 150,000 or so clones; roughly 84% are singletons and the top ten take about 7%. Sequencing was carried out using peripheral blood. The receptors stem from a woman between 45 and 65 years old in a cohort sampled during active or convalescent COVID-19.

The chain employs TRBV6-2 or TRBV6-3 and TRBJ2-5; TRBD2 matches 8 bases. V shed 5 bases and J 1 base; nucleotides not matched to a gene: 12. This CDR3 has 17 residues. In germline, CDR1 is MNHEY, CDR2 SVGEGT. The CDR3 bases are TGTGCCAGCAGTAGACCCAGAGCGGGGGCCCCCCAAGAGACCCAGTACTTC. Translated: CASSRPRAGAPQETQYF.

In this sample, this clone turned up once. This rearrangement joins TRBV2 to TRBJ1-4; possible D gene TRBD1, 6 bases. V was pared by 11 bases and J by 3 bases, with 13 bases between. Per germline, CDR1 SNHLY and CDR2 FYNNEI. The CDR3 spans 13 residues. The CDR3 is CALRGAANEKLFF. CDR3 DNA: TGTGCCCTCAGGGGTGCGGCTAATGAAAAACTGTTTTTT.

The chain recombines TRBV4-3 with TRBJ2-5; D unclear. Trimming pared 0 bases from V and 4 bases from J, leaving 12 bases between. The CDR3 is 15 residues long. CDR1 and CDR2 (germline): LGHNA, YSLEER. CDR3 coding DNA: TGCGCCAGCAGCCAAGATGGATCCCAGCGAGAGACCCAGTACTTC. Translated, it gives CASSQDGSQRETQYF.

A few counts support this clone. The V call is TRBV2, the J call TRBJ2-3; D possibly corresponds to TRBD1 (6 bases). CDR3 size: 15 residues. The germline V gene encodes CDR1 SNHLY and CDR2 FYNNEI. The V gene lost 2 bases and the J gene lost 3 bases, with 12 bases spanning the gap. CDR3 amino acids: CASSEQGLPTDTQYF. CDR3 nucleotides: TGTGCCAGCAGTGAACAGGGGCTGCCGACAGATACGCAGTATTTT. The variable domain in full, completed from reference TRBV2 and TRBJ2-3, reads EPEVTQTPSHQVTQMGQEVILRCVPISNHLYFYWYRQILGQKVEFLVSFYNNEISEKSEIFDDQFSVERPDGSNFTLKIRSTKLEDSAMYFCASSEQGLPTDTQYFGPGTRLTVL.

The chain carries TRBV3-1 (or the pseudogene TRBV3-2) and TRBJ2-1, with 12 bases matching TRBD2. The CDR3 extends over 16 amino acids. CDR1 is LGHDT, CDR2 YNNKEL, per germline (reference sequence). The V segment lost 4 bases and the J segment 15 bases; nucleotides outside the gene matches: 16. CDR3 protein: CASSLTASGGAGVGFF. DNA for the CDR3: TGTGCCAGCAGCCTCACGGCTAGCGGGGGGGCCGGGGTAGGGTTCTTC.

The chain has TRBV11-1 and TRBJ2-1; D may be TRBD1 (6 bases). V was clipped by 0 bases and J by 8 bases, with 14 bases between them. The CDR3 loop spans 15 amino acids. From germline, CDR1 is SGHAT and CDR2 FQDESV (reference sequence). This chain's CDR3 is CASSLAQGGPDEQFF. In DNA, the CDR3 is TGTGCCAGCAGCTTAGCACAGGGTGGCCCCGATGAGCAGTTCTTC.

The rearrangement links TRBV2 to TRBJ1-3; D unresolved. In germline, CDR1 is SNHLY, CDR2 FYNNEI. V gave up 1 base and J gave up 0 bases, with 10 bases separating them. This CDR3 has 16 residues. DNA for the CDR3: TGTGCCAGCAGTGAAGATCTTCAGTCCTCTGGAAACACCATATATTTT. This encodes CASSEDLQSSGNTIYF.

V gene TRBV5-4 combines with J gene TRBJ2-7; TRBD1 aligns across 9 bases. CDR1 is SGHNT and CDR2 is YYREEE in the germline V gene (reference sequence). Trimming took 4 bases from V and 6 from J; bases not matched to a gene: 8. The CDR3 consists of 14 residues. DNA of the CDR3: TGTGCCAGCAGCAGTACGGACAGGGGATCCGAGCAGTACTTC. It codes for CASSSTDRGSEQYF.

In its sample, this clone was seen a few times. CDR3 sequence: CASSQQGVPLGLNYGYTF. The DNA of the CDR3 is TGTGCCAGTAGCCAACAGGGGGTGCCGTTGGGACTCAACTATGGCTACACCTTC. The chain couples TRBV19 to TRBJ1-2, with TRBD1 identical over 8 bases. Trimming removed 6 bases from V and 2 bases from J; junction bases left unmatched: 17. CDR3 size: 18 residues. CDR1 is LNHDA, CDR2 SQIVND, per germline (reference sequence). Drawing the rest from reference TRBV19 and TRBJ1-2, the complete variable domain is DGGITQSPKYLFRKEGQNVTLSCEQNLNHDAMYWYRQDPGQGLRLIYYSQIVNDFQKGDIAEGYSVSREKKESFPLTVTSAQKNPTAFYLCASSQQGVPLGLNYGYTFGSGTRLTVV.

The rearrangement joins TRBV5-5 to TRBJ1-5, with D perhaps matching TRBD1 (6 bases). The CDR3 runs to 19 residues. The germline gives CDR1 SGHKS, CDR2 YYEKEE (reference sequence). The V gene lost 3 bases and the J gene lost 6 bases, with 28 bases spanning the gap. The CDR3 bases are TGTGCCAGCAGCTCCACTCCATCCGGCCCCCAGGGGTTTTTTCAGCCCCAGCATTTT. Translating it yields CASSSTPSGPQGFFQPQHF.

CDR3 DNA: TGTGCCACCCTACTTCGACAGGGCGGAACCTATGGCTACACCTTC. It encodes CATLLRQGGTYGYTF. V and J are TRBV24-1 and TRBJ1-2; TRBD1 matches at 7 bases. This CDR3 comprises 15 residues. Germline loops: CDR1 KGHDR, CDR2 SFDVKD. Trimming took 9 bases from V and 4 from J; bases not matched to a gene: 13.

The gene calls are TRBV2 and TRBJ2-7; 8 nucleotides agree with TRBD2. The germline CDR1 and CDR2 sequences are SNHLY and FYNNEI. With 7 bases clipped from V and 0 bases from J, the junction kept 8 bases outside the gene matches. The CDR3 spans 15 residues. This CDR3 reads CASILSGVNSYEQYF. The DNA for the CDR3 is TGTGCCAGCATTCTTAGCGGGGTAAACTCCTACGAGCAGTACTTC.

A few counts support this clone. This rearrangement joins TRBV3-1 (or the pseudogene TRBV3-2) to TRBJ2-1; 10 nucleotides agree with TRBD2. The CDR3 length is 15 residues. After removal of 1 base from V and 8 bases from J, the junction contained 5 bases not matched to a gene. Germline CDR1 LGHDT, CDR2 YNNKEL (reference sequence). The CDR3 DNA reads as TGTGCCAGCAGCCAAGTCCTAGCGGGGGTCCATGAGCAGTTCTTC. This encodes CASSQVLAGVHEQFF.

The gene calls are TRBV11-2 and TRBJ1-2; TRBD1 agrees at 8 bases. The CDR3 runs to 16 residues. Germline loops: CDR1 SGHAT, CDR2 FQNNGV. V shed 0 bases, J shed 8 bases, and the junction held 11 bases outside the gene matches. The CDR3 protein is CASSLEVAGGARGYTF. In DNA, the CDR3 is TGTGCCAGCAGCTTAGAGGTAGCAGGGGGCGCGAGGGGCTACACCTTC.

The chain couples TRBV23-1 to TRBJ1-2, with 8 nucleotides matching TRBD1. TRBV23-1 counts as an open reading frame of uncertain function. V shed 9 bases, J shed 2 bases, and the junction held 14 bases outside the gene matches. The CDR3 is made up of 16 amino acids. The CDR3 sequence: CARSETGEPYNYGYTF. Here the CDR3 DNA reads TGCGCCAGATCGGAGACAGGGGAACCTTACAACTATGGCTACACCTTC.

There are a few counts of this clone. The rearrangement joins TRBV6-5 to TRBJ2-3, with TRBD2 identical over 9 bases. The V gene's germline CDR1 is MNHEY and CDR2 SVGAGI. With 6 bases clipped from V and 1 base from J, the junction kept 5 bases outside the gene matches. The CDR3 has 15 residues. CDR3 loop: CASRQGLAGTDTQYF. CDR3 sequence (DNA): TGTGCCAGCAGACAGGGACTAGCCGGCACAGATACGCAGTATTTT.

The V and J genes are TRBV12-3 or TRBV12-4 and TRBJ1-1, with D hard to call. V was clipped by 7 bases and J by 5 bases, with 11 bases between them. The CDR3 is 12 residues long. The CDR3 here is CASTLPGTEAFF. CDR3 nucleotide sequence: TGTGCCAGCACCCTCCCGGGGACTGAAGCTTTCTTT.

The count of this clone is one. This chain connects TRBV19 to TRBJ1-6; TRBD1 matches 7 bases. The CDR3 spans 15 residues. Germline CDR1 LNHDA, CDR2 SQIVND (reference sequence). J gave up 0 bases and V 8 bases, and 4 bases lay outside the gene matches. The CDR3 DNA reads TGTGCCAGTGAGACAGGGCGCTCCTATAATTCACCCCTCCACTTT. This sequence encodes CASETGRSYNSPLHF.

The gene calls are TRBV27 and TRBJ1-1; TRBD1 aligns across 10 bases. Germline CDR1 and CDR2: MNHEY and SMNVEV (reference sequence). V lost 3 bases to trimming and J lost 9 bases; unmatched junction nucleotides: 7. CDR3 length: 14 amino acids. The CDR3 nucleotides are TGTGCCAGCAGTTTCCGGGGGACAGGGGCCCAAGCTTTCTTT. This encodes CASSFRGTGAQAFF.

V usage is TRBV5-1 and J usage is TRBJ1-5; 8 nucleotides agree with TRBD1. This CDR3 spans 15 amino acids. Germline V gives CDR1 SGHRS, CDR2 YFSETQ. The junction had 8 bases not matched to a gene; V was cut back by 5 bases and J by 4 bases. The CDR3 loop reads CASRLATGANQPQHF. CDR3 DNA: TGCGCCAGCAGGCTCGCGACAGGGGCGAATCAGCCCCAGCATTTT.

Of note for this clone: The same CDR3 can be traced to other DNA sequences in this sample. This CDR3 reads CAWRQGAGNTIYF. The CDR3 nucleotides are TGTGCCTGGAGGCAGGGGGCTGGAAACACCATATATTTT. The chain combines TRBV30 with TRBJ1-3, with TRBD1 identical over 7 bases. V gave up 3 bases and J gave up 2 bases; unmatched junction bases: 1. Germline V lookup: CDR1 GTSNPN, CDR2 SVGIG (reference sequence). This CDR3 is built from 13 residues.

This clone was seen once. The chain combines TRBV14 with TRBJ1-3; D gene ambiguous. From germline, CDR1 is SGHDN and CDR2 FVKESK. Trimming removed 0 bases at V and 4 bases at J, with 7 bases between. This CDR3 region has 14 residues. CDR3 sequence reads: CASSQDSGGNTIYF. CDR3 bases: TGTGCCAGCAGCCAAGATTCGGGGGGAAACACCATATATTTT.

The CDR3 coding sequence is TGTGCCAGCAGGCGATTAGCGGGGGACGGCTACACCTTC. Translation: CASRRLAGDGYTF. The chain links TRBV6-5 to TRBJ1-2, with D possibly TRBD1 on 5 matching bases. V dropped 6 bases and J dropped 8 bases, with 16 bases sitting between them. The CDR3 loop spans 13 amino acids. The germline V gene has CDR1 MNHEY and CDR2 SVGAGI.

The V gene is TRBV6-5, the J gene TRBJ1-1; D remains unclear. Germline loops: CDR1 MNHEY, CDR2 SVGAGI. V was pared by 8 bases and J by 2 bases, with 12 bases between. This CDR3 region has 13 residues. DNA of the CDR3: TGTGCCAGCCACGCCCGGGTAAACACTGAAGCTTTCTTT. Translating gives CASHARVNTEAFF.

The genes are TRBV2 and TRBJ1-1; 7 bases are shared with TRBD1. The CDR3 is 16 residues long. The germline gives CDR1 SNHLY, CDR2 FYNNEI. J gave up 2 bases and V 3 bases, and 9 bases lay outside the gene matches. The CDR3 DNA follows: TGTGCCAGCAGTGACTGGGGGACAGCGTCTAACACTGAAGCTTTCTTT. Translation: CASSDWGTASNTEAFF.

The chain recombines TRBV12-2 with TRBJ1-6; the table assigns TRBD1, which was not confirmed against the DNA. TRBV12-2 is flagged as a pseudogene. The CDR3 is made up of 19 amino acids. The CDR3 DNA follows: TGTGCAAGTCGCTTAGCGAGAGACAGGGATATTTCCTATAATTCACCCCTCCACTTT. Its translation is CASRLARDRDISYNSPLHF.

As DNA, the CDR3 is TGTGCCTGGAGGGACGGACAGGAATATAATTCACCCCTCCACTTT. Its protein is CAWRDGQEYNSPLHF. This chain connects TRBV30 to TRBJ1-6; TRBD1 aligns across 7 bases. This CDR3 has 15 amino acids. CDR1 and CDR2 (germline): GTSNPN, SVGIG (reference sequence). J was trimmed by 4 bases and V by 3 bases; bases with no gene match: 6.

This chain connects TRBV18 to TRBJ1-1, with a tentative D call TRBD1 (6 bases). The CDR3 runs to 14 residues. Germline assignment: CDR1 KGHSH and CDR2 LQKENI. V lost 0 bases and J lost 4, with 9 bases in between. CDR3 amino acids: CASSPPPGATEAFF. CDR3 DNA sequence: TGTGCCAGCTCACCACCGCCAGGGGCCACTGAAGCTTTCTTT.

This rearrangement joins TRBV24-1 to TRBJ1-4; 9 bases are shared with TRBD1. Germline V gene sequence: CDR1 KGHDR, CDR2 SFDVKD. V trimming: 5 bases; J trimming: 7 bases; junction bases outside the gene matches: 4. The CDR3 is made up of 14 amino acids. CDR3 sequence reads: CATSGGTGTEKLFF. CDR3 DNA: TGTGCCACCAGTGGAGGGACAGGGACTGAAAAACTGTTTTTT.